Listed below are T cell receptor beta chains from one sample, sequenced in a study of blood T cell repertoires in COVID-19. Assay: immunoSEQ multiplex PCR; the TCRdb copy retains only in-frame clones and omits some. In the table there are more than 85,000 clones, approximately 87% of which are singletons. The sequenced sample was peripheral blood. The receptors originated from a woman in her forties or fifties with acute or convalescent COVID-19. Both conserved end residues are part of each CDR3. A D gene is named only where the DNA matches it firmly. The listing skips clone size in some rows; elsewhere it reads once, few, many or a size class.

j_call,v_call,d_call,clone_size,cdr3_aa,cdr3_nt
TRBJ1-1,TRBV28,TRBD1,NA,CASSPPIGQGGAEAFF,TGTGCCAGCAGTCCGCCGATAGGACAGGGAGGCGCTGAAGCTTTCTTT
TRBJ2-7,TRBV6-6,NA,NA,CASSSLTGSYEQYF,TGTGCCAGCAGTTCTTTGACAGGATCCTACGAGCAGTACTTC
TRBJ1-4,TRBV3-1/TRBV3-2,TRBD1,NA,CASSQRQGDIATNEKLFF,TGTGCCAGCAGCCAAAGACAGGGCGATATTGCAACTAATGAAAAACTGTTTTTT
TRBJ1-5,TRBV19,NA,NA,CASSTPGNQPQHF,TGTGCCAGTAGTACCCCCGGGAATCAGCCCCAGCATTTT
TRBJ1-4,TRBV29-1,NA,NA,CSVQAATNEKLFF,TGCAGCGTCCAAGCTGCAACTAATGAAAAACTGTTTTTT
TRBJ1-2,TRBV2,NA,few,CASSEVGRSAWGYTF,TGTGCCAGCAGTGAAGTCGGCAGGTCAGCTTGGGGCTACACCTTC
TRBJ1-6,TRBV10-3,TRBD1,NA,CAISPGQGNSPLHF,TGTGCCATCAGTCCGGGACAGGGAAATTCACCCCTCCACTTT
TRBJ1-2,TRBV6-5,NA,NA,CATKRGGLTGYTF,TGTGCCACTAAGAGGGGGGGACTGACGGGCTACACCTTC
TRBJ2-1,TRBV7-8,TRBD2,NA,CASSPGTSGSLNEQFF,TGTGCCAGCAGCCCGGGGACTAGCGGGAGTCTCAATGAGCAGTTCTTC
TRBJ1-4,TRBV5-6,TRBD1,once,CASSLSGTGDEKLFF,TGTGCCAGCAGCCTCTCCGGGACAGGGGATGAAAAACTGTTTTTT
TRBJ2-2,TRBV14,NA,NA,CASSQLDTANTGELFF,TGTGCCAGCAGCCAATTGGACACCGCGAACACCGGGGAGCTGTTTTTT
TRBJ2-3,TRBV19,TRBD1,NA,CARGGQGLTDTQYF,TGTGCCAGGGGGGGACAGGGGCTCACAGATACGCAGTATTTT
TRBJ1-2,TRBV6-5,NA,NA,CASSPDRWNYGYTF,TGTGCCAGCAGTCCGGACAGATGGAACTATGGCTACACCTTC
TRBJ2-2,TRBV7-8,NA,NA,CASSFDRGTGELFF,TGTGCCAGCAGCTTCGACAGAGGCACCGGGGAGCTGTTTTTT
TRBJ1-1,TRBV6-4,NA,NA,CASSVPSEVGGLGGTEAFF,TGTGCCAGCAGTGTGCCCTCTGAAGTGGGGGGGTTGGGCGGCACTGAAGCTTTCTTT
TRBJ2-1,TRBV4-2,TRBD2,NA,CASSPPSSGGAYNEQFF,TGTGCCAGCAGCCCCCCAAGTAGCGGGGGGGCCTACAATGAGCAGTTCTTC
TRBJ1-1,TRBV19,NA,NA,CASSIVGGDTEAFF,TGTGCCAGTAGTATAGTTGGGGGGGACACTGAAGCTTTCTTT
TRBJ1-3,TRBV18,NA,NA,CASSLPGGPGNTIYF,TGTGCCAGCTCACTTCCCGGAGGGCCTGGAAACACCATATATTTT
TRBJ2-6,TRBV7-6,NA,NA,CASSLMGAGANVLTF,TGTGCCAGCAGCCTAATGGGGGCAGGGGCCAACGTCCTGACTTTC
TRBJ1-4,TRBV6-5,TRBD1,NA,CASRPWTGEKLFF,TGTGCCAGCAGACCCTGGACAGGTGAAAAACTGTTTTTT
TRBJ1-6,TRBV3-1/TRBV3-2,TRBD1,NA,CASSQGGTVRGSPLHF,TGTGCCAGCAGCCAAGGGGGGACAGTTAGAGGTTCACCCCTCCACTTT
TRBJ1-2,TRBV12-5,NA,NA,CASGLQGGNYGYTF,TGTGCTAGTGGTTTACAAGGCGGTAACTATGGCTACACCTTC
TRBJ1-4,TRBV2,NA,NA,CASSVIARQDFDEKLFF,TGTGCCAGCAGCGTAATCGCGCGACAGGACTTTGATGAAAAACTGTTTTTT
TRBJ1-1,TRBV5-1,NA,NA,CASSSVHTEAFF,TGCGCCAGCAGCTCGGTACACACTGAAGCTTTCTTT
TRBJ2-2,TRBV9,NA,NA,CASSPGVTGELFF,TGTGCCAGCAGCCCAGGGGTAACCGGGGAGCTGTTTTTT
TRBJ1-5,TRBV6-6,NA,NA,CASSYLTGGHQPQHF,TGTGCCAGCAGTTACTTGACAGGTGGACATCAGCCCCAGCATTTT
TRBJ2-3,TRBV5-4,NA,NA,CASSSRESDTQYF,TGTGCCAGCAGCTCTCGGGAGTCGGATACGCAGTATTTT
TRBJ1-2,TRBV28,NA,NA,CASRIEAGGYTF,TGTGCCAGCAGGATAGAGGCTGGGGGCTACACCTTC
TRBJ2-3,TRBV9,TRBD2,NA,CASSVGTSGTTDTQYF,TGTGCCAGCAGCGTTGGGACTAGCGGGACCACAGATACGCAGTATTTT
TRBJ2-1,TRBV30,NA,NA,CAWRGQGQFF,TGTGCCTGGAGGGGTCAGGGGCAGTTCTTC
TRBJ1-3,TRBV4-1,TRBD1,NA,CASSQESRGLYTIYF,TGCGCCAGCAGCCAAGAAAGCAGGGGGCTTTACACCATATATTTT
TRBJ2-1,TRBV7-7,TRBD2,NA,CASSSSGGLKGAEQFF,TGTGCTAGCAGCTCTAGCGGGGGGCTTAAGGGAGCTGAGCAGTTCTTC
TRBJ2-4,TRBV20-1,NA,NA,CSGVQGDLQYF,TGCAGTGGGGTACAAGGGGATCTTCAGTACTTC
TRBJ1-5,TRBV6-2/TRBV6-3,TRBD1,NA,CASSARTGEQPQHF,TGTGCCAGCAGTGCCCGGACAGGGGAGCAGCCCCAGCATTTT
TRBJ2-2,TRBV7-3,NA,NA,CASSSAPIAGAGGELFF,TGTGCCAGCAGCTCTGCCCCGATTGCAGGGGCCGGCGGGGAGCTGTTTTTT
TRBJ1-2,TRBV29-1,TRBD1,NA,CSVLTGNYGYTF,TGCAGCGTACTGACAGGGAACTATGGCTACACCTTC
TRBJ1-1,TRBV5-6,NA,NA,CASSFPGLVWGKKNTEAFF,TGTGCCAGCAGCTTTCCCGGCCTTGTATGGGGCAAAAAGAACACTGAAGCTTTCTTT
TRBJ1-1,TRBV10-1,NA,NA,CASSREFGTLIGAAFF,TGCGCCAGCAGCCGGGAGTTTGGGACCCTGATCGGGGCAGCTTTCTTT
TRBJ2-2,TRBV29-1,NA,NA,CSVRWRQTTGELFF,TGCAGCGTGCGGTGGAGGCAGACGACCGGGGAGCTGTTTTTT
TRBJ1-5,TRBV2,NA,NA,CASSGVKQPQHF,TGTGCCAGCAGTGGCGTAAAACAGCCCCAGCATTTT